The sample holds a few counts of the clone carrying this T cell receptor beta chain. The data derive from a study of T-cell reconstitution after alpha-beta-depleted transplantation in children. The CDR3 extends over 11 amino acids. CDR1 is MNHEY, CDR2 SVGAGI, per germline. After removal of 2 bases from V and 14 bases from J, the junction contained 3 bases not matched to a gene. TCRbeta library construction was performed incorporating unique molecular identifiers. TCRdb reprocessed the PCR reads via MiXCR and lists one record per CDR3 protein. The sample has about 270,000 distinct CDR3 sequences; 9.5% to 10% are singletons.

The sequence was collected from a human donor who donated a stem cell graft to a child with SCID. The chain uses TRBV6-5 and TRBJ2-5; 9 nucleotides line up with TRBD2. The sample consisted of PBMCs from the stem cell graft donor, taken from the stem cell graft. The CDR3: CASSYRGGAYF. The DNA for the CDR3 is TGTGCCAGCAGTTACCGCGGGGGGGCTTACTTC.